This T cell receptor (beta chain) is drawn from a study of T cells in localized non-small cell lung cancer. The study, taken as a whole, reports: Uninvolved adjacent lung showed the highest T cell clonality, exceeding tumor. A median of 57 of the top 100 tumor clones appeared in adjacent lung, which was paired and uninvolved. Since sequencing was restricted to only one region of the tumor, intratumor heterogeneity remains a possibility. A higher density of T cells in blood coincided with extended overall survival.

Worth noting for this clone: What it recognizes is unknown.

Data came from immunoSEQ multiplex PCR; TCRdb stores just in-frame clones and leaves some out. The sample includes 20,000 to 25,000 clones, approximately 86% of them seen just once. The germline V gene has CDR1 SGHVS and CDR2 FQNEAQ. This CDR3 contains 14 residues. The V end was cut by 5 bases, the J end by 5 bases, with 16 bases between. This receptor was obtained from a female donor of 60 years or more with stage I lung adenocarcinoma. The material sequenced was peripheral blood, taken before any cancer treatment. The chain has TRBV7-8 and TRBJ2-7, with unresolved D. CDR3 residues: CASSPGNSIHEQYF. The CDR3 coding sequence is TGTGCCAGCAGCCCCGGAAATAGTATCCACGAGCAGTACTTC. Full variable domain (rest looked up from reference TRBV7-8 and TRBJ2-7): GAGVSQSPRYKVAKRGQDVALRCDPISGHVSLFWYQQALGQGPEFLTYFQNEAQLDKSGLPSDRFFAERPEGSVSTLKIQRTQQEDSAVYLCASSPGNSIHEQYFGPGTRLTVT.